This T cell receptor (beta chain) is drawn from a study of shared clonotypes between healthy human individuals. Overall study: There were three CD4 naive, three CD4 memory, two CD8 naive and one CD8 memory plates per donor. Study conclusions and caveats: The naive CD4 repertoires of a handful of donors were compared, and around 4.9% of clonotypes were shared.

TCRdb's table, derived via immunoSEQ multiplex PCR, lists solely in-frame clones and lacks some. The sample lists 2.3 million or so clones; 85% to 95% were seen once. As concerns this clone: What it recognizes is unknown.

The CDR3 contains 16 residues. Per the germline V gene, CDR1 is SGHTA and CDR2 is FQGNSA. V lost 4 bases to trimming and J lost 4 bases; unmatched junction nucleotides: 6. Source material: naive CD4+ T cells from PBMCs. The subset here: CD45RA+ positively selected. V and J are TRBV7-2 and TRBJ2-1; 11 bases match TRBD2. The receptor comes from a man aged 18 to 29 in good health. Some clones in this sample may be carry-over from other donors' samples. CDR3 sequence: CASSSRLAGKYNEQFF. CDR3 DNA: TGTGCCAGCAGCTCCAGACTAGCGGGAAAATACAATGAGCAGTTCTTC.